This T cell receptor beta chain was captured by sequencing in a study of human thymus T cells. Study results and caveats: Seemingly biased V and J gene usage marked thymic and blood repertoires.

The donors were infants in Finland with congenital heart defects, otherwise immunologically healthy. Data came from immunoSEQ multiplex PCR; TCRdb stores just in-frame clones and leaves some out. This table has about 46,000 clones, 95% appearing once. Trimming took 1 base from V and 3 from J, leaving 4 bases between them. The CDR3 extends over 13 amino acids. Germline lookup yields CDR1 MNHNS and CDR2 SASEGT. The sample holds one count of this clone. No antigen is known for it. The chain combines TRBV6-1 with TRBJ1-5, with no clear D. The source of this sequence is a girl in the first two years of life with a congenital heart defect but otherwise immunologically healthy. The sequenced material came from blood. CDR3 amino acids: CASSEGLNQPQHF. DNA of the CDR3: TGTGCCAGCAGTGAAGGGCTCAATCAGCCCCAGCATTTT.